This note documents a single T cell receptor (beta chain) sequence. Its antigen is not known. This record comes from a study of blood T cells in healthy people across ages. The study, taken as a whole, reports: Naive CD4+ cell counts and diversity both ran higher in long-lived than in aged donors.

Sample-barcoded 5' priming and a J-beta primer mix drove a second PCR of roughly 6 to 12 cycles. Individual samples furnished no less than 2.5 million CDR3-containing paired-end reads apiece. One entry per CDR3 protein, called by TCRdb with MiXCR from the 5' RACE reads. The profile shows around 2 million distinct CDR3 sequences, more than 35% of them singletons. CDR3 length equals 11 residues. Looked up from germline, CDR1 is ENHRY and CDR2 is SYGVKD. The V and J ends lost 6 bases and 6 bases, in that order; junction bases with no gene match: 0. Caucasian, healthy and from Russia, the donors were aged between about 6 and 100. Collection of around 9.3 milliliters of peripheral blood was performed for each donor.

The rearrangement joins TRBV10-3 to TRBJ2-3; TRBD1 matches 7 bases. Sequencing was done on a sample of blood. The origin of this receptor is a human donor in good health. As DNA, the CDR3 is TGTGCCATCAGCAGGGGGGATACGCAGTATTTT. As protein: CAISRGDTQYF.